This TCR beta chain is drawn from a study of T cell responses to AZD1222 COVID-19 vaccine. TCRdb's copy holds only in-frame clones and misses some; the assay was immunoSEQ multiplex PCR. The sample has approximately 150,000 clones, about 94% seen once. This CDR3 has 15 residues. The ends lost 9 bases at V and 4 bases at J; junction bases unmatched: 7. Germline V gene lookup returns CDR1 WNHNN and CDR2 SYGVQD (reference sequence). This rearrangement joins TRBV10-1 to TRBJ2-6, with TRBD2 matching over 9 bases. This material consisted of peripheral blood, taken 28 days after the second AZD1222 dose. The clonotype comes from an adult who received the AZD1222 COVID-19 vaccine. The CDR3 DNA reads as TGCGCCAGTCACAGCGGGGGGCTCGGGGCCAACGTCCTGACTTTC. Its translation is CASHSGGLGANVLTF.